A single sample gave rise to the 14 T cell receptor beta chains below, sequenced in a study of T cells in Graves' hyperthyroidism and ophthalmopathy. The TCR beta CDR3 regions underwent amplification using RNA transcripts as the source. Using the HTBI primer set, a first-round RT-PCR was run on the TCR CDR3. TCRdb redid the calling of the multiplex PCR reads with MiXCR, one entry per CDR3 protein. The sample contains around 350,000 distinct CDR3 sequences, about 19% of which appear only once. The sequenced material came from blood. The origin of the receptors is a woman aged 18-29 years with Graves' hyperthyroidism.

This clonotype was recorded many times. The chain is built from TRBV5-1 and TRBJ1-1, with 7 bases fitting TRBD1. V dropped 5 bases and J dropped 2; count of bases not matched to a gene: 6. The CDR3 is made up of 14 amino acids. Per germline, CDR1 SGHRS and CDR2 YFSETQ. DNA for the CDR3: TGCGCCAGCAGAGTACAGGGGATCAACACTGAAGCTTTCTTT. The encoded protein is CASRVQGINTEAFF.

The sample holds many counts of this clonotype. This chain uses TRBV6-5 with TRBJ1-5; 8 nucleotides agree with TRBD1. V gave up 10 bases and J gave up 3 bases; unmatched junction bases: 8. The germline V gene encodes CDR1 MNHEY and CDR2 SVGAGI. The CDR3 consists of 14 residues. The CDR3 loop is CATTQGDTNQPQHF. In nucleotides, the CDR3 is TGTGCCACCACACAGGGGGATACCAATCAGCCCCAGCATTTT.

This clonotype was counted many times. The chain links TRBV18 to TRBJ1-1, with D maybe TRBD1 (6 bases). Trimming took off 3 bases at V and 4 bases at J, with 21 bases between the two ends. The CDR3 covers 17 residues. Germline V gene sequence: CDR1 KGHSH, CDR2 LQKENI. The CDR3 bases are TGTGCCAGCTCACCGCCGACAGGTTCTAGGGTGGTCACTGAAGCTTTCTTT. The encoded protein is CASSPPTGSRVVTEAFF.

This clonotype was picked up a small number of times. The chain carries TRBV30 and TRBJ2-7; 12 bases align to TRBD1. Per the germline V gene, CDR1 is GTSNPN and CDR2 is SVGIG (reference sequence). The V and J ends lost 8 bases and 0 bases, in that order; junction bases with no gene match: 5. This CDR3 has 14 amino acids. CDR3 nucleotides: TGTGCCGGAGGGGACAGGGGGCTCTCCTACGAGCAGTACTTC. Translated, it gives CAGGDRGLSYEQYF.

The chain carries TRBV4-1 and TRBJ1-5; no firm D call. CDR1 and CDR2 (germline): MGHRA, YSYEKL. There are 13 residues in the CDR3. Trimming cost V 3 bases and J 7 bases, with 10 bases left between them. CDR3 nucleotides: TGCGCCAGCAGCCATTTTATCAGCCAGCCCCAGCATTTT. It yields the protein CASSHFISQPQHF.

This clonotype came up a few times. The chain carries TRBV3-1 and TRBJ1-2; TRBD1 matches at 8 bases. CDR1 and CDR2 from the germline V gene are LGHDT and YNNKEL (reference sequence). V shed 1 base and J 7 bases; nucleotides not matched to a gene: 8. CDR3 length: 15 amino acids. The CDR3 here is CASSQGGGQASGYTF. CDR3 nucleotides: TGTGCCAGCAGCCAAGGGGGGGGACAGGCCTCTGGCTACACCTTC.

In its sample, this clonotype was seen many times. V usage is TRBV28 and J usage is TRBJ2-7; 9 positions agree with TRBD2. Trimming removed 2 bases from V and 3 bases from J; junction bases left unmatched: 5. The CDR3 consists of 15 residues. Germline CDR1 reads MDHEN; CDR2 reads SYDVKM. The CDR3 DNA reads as TGTGCCAGCAGTTTAGGCGGGGGGGATGTCTACGAGCAGTACTTC. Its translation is CASSLGGGDVYEQYF.

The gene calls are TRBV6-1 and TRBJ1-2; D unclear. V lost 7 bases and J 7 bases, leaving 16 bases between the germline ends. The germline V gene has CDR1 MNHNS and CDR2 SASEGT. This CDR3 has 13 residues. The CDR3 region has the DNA TGTGCCAGCATCCTCGTTTGGTCGCTTGGCTACACCTTC. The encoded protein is CASILVWSLGYTF.

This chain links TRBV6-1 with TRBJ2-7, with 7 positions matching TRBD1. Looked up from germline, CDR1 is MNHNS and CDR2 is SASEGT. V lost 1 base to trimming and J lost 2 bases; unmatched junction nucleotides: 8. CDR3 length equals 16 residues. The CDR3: CASSEEGGGQPYEQYF. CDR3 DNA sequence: TGTGCCAGCAGTGAAGAAGGTGGGGGACAGCCCTACGAGCAGTACTTC.

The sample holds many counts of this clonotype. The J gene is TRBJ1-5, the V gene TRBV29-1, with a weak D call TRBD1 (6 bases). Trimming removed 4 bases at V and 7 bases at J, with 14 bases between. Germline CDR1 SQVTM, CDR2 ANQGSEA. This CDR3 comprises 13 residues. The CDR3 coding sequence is TGCAGCGTTGGGGGGCAGGGTGGACAGCCCCAGCATTTT. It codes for CSVGGQGGQPQHF.

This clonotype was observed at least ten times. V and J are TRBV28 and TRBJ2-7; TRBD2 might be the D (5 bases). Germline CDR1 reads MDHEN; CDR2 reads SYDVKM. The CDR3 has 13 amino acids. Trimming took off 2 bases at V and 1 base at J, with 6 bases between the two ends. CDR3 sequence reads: CASSLPGSYEQYF. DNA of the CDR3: TGTGCCAGCAGTTTACCGGGATCCTACGAGCAGTACTTC.

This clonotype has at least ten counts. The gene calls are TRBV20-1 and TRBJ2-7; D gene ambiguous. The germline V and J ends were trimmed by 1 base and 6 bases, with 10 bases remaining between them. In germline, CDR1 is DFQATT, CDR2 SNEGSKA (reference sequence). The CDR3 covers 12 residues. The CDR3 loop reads CSARVRVSEQYF. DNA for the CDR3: TGCAGTGCTAGAGTTAGGGTTTCCGAGCAGTACTTC.

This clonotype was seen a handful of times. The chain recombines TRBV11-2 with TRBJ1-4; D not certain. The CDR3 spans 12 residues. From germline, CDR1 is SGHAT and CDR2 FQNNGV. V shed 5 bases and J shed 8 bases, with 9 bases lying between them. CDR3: CASSLIFEKLFF. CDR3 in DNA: TGTGCCAGCAGCCTTATATTCGAAAAACTGTTTTTT.

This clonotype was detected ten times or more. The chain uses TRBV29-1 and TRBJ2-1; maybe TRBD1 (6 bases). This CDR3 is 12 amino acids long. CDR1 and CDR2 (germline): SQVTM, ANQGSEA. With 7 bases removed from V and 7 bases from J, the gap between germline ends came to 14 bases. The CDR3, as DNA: TGCAGCGCAATACAGGGATTGAATGAGCAGTTCTTC. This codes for CSAIQGLNEQFF.